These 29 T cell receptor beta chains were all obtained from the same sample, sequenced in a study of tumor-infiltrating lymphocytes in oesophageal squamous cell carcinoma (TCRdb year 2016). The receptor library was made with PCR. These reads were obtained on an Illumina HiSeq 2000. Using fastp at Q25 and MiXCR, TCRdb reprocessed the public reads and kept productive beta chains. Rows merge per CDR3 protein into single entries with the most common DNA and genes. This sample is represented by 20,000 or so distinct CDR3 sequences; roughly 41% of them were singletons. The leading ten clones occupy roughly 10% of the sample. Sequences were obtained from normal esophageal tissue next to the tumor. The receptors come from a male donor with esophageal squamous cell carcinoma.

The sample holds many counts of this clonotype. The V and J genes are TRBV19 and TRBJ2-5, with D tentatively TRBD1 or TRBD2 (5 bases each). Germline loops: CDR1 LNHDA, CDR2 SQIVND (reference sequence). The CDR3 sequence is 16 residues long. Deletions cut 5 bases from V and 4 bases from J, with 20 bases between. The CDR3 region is CASSPDWVGGRETQYF. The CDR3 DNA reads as TGTGCCAGTAGTCCCGACTGGGTTGGGGGTAGAGAGACCCAGTACTTC. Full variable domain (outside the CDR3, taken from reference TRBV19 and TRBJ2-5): DGGITQSPKYLFRKEGQNVTLSCEQNLNHDAMYWYRQDPGQGLRLIYYSQIVNDFQKGDIAEGYSVSREKKESFPLTVTSAQKNPTAFYLCASSPDWVGGRETQYFGPGTRLLVL.

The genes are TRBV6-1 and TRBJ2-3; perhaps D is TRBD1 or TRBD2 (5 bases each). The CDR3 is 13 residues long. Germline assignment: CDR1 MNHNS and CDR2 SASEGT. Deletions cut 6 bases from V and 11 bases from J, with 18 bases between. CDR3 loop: CASRKRDGYEQYF. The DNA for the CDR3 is TGTGCCAGCAGAAAACGGGACGGCTACGAGCAGTATTTT.

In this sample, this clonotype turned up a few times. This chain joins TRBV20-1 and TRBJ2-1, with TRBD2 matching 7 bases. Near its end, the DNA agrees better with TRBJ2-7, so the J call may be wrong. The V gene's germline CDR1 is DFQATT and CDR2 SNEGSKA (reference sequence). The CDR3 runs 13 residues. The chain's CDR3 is CSAKRDYDDEQYF. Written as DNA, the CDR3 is TGCAGTGCAAAGCGGGACTACGACGATGAGCAGTACTTC.

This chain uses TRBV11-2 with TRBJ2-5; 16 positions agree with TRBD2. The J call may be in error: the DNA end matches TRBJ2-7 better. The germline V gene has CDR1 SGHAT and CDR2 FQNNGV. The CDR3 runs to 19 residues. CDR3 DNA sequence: TGTGCCAGCAGCAAAGCCCTCGGGACTAGCGGGAGGGTTGCCTACGAGCAGTACTTC. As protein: CASSKALGTSGRVAYEQYF.

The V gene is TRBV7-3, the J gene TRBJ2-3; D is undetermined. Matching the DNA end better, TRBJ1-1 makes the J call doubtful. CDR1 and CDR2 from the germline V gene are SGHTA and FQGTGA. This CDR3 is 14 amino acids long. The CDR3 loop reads CASSFLTLDTEAFF. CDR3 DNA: TGTGCCAGCAGCTTCCTGACTTTGGACACTGAAGCTTTCTTT.

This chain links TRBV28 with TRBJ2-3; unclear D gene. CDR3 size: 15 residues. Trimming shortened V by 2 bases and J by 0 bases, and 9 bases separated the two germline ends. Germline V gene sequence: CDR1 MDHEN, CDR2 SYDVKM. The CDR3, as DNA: TGTGCCAGCAGTTTAGCTCGTGCTAGCACAGATACGCAGTATTTT. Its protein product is CASSLARASTDTQYF.

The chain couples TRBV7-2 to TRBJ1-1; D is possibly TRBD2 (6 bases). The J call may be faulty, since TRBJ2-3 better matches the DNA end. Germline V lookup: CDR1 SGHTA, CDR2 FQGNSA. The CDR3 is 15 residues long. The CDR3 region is CASSLAGSRADTQYF. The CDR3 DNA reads TGTGCCAGCAGCTTAGCCGGGAGTCGGGCAGATACGCAGTATTTT.

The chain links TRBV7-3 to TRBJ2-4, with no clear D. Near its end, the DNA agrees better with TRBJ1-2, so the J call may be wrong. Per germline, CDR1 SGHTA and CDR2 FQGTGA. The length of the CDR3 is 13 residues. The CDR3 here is CASSLTPGHGYTF. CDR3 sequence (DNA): TGTGCCAGCAGCTTAACCCCCGGGCATGGCTACACCTTC.

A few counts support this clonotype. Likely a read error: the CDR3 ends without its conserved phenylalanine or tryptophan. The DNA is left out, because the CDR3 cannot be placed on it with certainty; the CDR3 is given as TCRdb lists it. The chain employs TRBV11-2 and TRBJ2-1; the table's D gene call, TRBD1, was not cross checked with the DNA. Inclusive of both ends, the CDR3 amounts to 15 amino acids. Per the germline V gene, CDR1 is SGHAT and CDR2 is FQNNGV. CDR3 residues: CASSRGTVDGYTFGS.

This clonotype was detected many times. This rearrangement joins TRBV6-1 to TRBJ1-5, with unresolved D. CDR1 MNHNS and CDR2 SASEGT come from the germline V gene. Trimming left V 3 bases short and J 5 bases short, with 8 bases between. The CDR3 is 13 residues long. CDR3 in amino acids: CASSDFRHQPQHF. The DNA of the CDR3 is TGTGCCAGCAGTGACTTTAGGCATCAGCCCCAGCATTTT.

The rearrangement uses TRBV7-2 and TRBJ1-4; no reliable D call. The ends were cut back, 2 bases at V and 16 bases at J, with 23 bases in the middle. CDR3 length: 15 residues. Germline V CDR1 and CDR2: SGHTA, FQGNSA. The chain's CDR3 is CASSLRAGGPETQFF. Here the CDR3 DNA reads TGTGCCAGCAGCTTACGAGCGGGAGGGCCGGAAACCCAGTTTTTT.

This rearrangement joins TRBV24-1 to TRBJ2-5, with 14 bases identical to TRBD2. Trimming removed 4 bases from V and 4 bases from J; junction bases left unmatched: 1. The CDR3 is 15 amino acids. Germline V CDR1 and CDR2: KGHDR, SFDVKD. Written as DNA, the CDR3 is TGTGCCACCAGTGAAGGACTAGCGGGGGGAGAGACCCAGTACTTC. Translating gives CATSEGLAGGETQYF.

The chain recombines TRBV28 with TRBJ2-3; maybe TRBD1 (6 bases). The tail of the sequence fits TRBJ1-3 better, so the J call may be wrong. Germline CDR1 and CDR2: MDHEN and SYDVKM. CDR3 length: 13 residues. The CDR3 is CASSPGQGNTIYF. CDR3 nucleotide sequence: TGTGCCAGCAGTCCAGGACAGGGAAACACCATATATTTT.

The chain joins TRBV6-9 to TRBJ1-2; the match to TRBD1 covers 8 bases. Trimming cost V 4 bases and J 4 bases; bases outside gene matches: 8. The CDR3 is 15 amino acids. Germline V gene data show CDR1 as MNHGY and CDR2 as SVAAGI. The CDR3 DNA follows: TGTGCCAGCAGTTCGTTGCCAGGGACAGGCTATGGCTACACCTTC. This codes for CASSSLPGTGYGYTF.

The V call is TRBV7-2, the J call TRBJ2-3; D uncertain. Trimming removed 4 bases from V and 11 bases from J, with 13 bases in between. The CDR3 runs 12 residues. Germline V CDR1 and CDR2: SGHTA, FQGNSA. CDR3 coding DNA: TGTGCCAGCAGCTCCGACGAAATCGGGCAGTATTTT. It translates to CASSSDEIGQYF.

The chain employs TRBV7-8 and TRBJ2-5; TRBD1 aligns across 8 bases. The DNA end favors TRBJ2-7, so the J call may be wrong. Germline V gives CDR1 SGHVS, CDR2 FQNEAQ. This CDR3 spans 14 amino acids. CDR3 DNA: TGTGCCAGCAGCACCTGGACAGGGCGCTACGAGCAGTACTTC. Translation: CASSTWTGRYEQYF.

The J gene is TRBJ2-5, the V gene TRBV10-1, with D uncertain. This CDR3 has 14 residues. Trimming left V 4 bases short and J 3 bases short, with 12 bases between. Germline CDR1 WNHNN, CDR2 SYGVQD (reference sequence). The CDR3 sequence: CASSAYLGEETQYF. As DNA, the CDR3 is TGCGCCAGCAGTGCCTACCTTGGAGAAGAGACCCAGTACTTC.

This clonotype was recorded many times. The CDR3 DNA follows: TGTGCCAGCAGTGAATTGTCAGGGGGCCCCTACGAGCAGTACTTC. It specifies CASSELSGGPYEQYF. The chain carries TRBV6-1 and TRBJ2-7; TRBD1 matches at 8 bases. Per the germline V gene, CDR1 is MNHNS and CDR2 is SASEGT. Trimming at V came to 2 bases and at J to 2 bases, leaving 5 bases not matched to a gene. The CDR3 is 15 residues long.

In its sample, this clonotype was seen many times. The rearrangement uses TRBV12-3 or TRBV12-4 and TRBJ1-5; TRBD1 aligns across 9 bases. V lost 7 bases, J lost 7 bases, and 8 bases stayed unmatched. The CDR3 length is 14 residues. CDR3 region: CASTVQGAGQPQHF. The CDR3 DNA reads TGTGCCAGCACCGTACAGGGGGCAGGCCAGCCCCAGCATTTT.

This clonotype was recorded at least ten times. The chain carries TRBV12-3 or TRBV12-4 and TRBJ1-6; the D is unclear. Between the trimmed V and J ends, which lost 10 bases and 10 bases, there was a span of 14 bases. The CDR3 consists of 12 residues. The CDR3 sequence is CATSFVGSPLHF. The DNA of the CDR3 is TGTGCCACCTCGTTTGTGGGGTCACCCCTCCACTTT.

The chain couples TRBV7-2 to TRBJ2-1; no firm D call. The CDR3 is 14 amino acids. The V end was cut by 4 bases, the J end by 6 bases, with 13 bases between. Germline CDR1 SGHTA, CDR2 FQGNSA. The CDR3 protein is CASSSDLGINEQFF. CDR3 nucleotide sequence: TGTGCCAGCAGCTCTGACTTGGGCATCAATGAGCAGTTCTTC.

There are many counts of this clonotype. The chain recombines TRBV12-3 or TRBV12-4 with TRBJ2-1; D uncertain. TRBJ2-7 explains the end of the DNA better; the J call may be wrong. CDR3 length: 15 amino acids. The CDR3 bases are TGTGCCAGCAGCCCCGCGTGGTCCGCCTACAATGAGCAGTACTTC. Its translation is CASSPAWSAYNEQYF.

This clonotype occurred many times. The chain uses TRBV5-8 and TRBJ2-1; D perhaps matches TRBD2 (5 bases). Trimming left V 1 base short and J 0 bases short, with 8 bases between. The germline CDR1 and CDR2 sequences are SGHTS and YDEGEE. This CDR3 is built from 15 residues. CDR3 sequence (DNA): TGTGCCAGCAGCTTGTCGGGAAACTCCTACAATGAGCAGTTCTTC. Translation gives CASSLSGNSYNEQFF.

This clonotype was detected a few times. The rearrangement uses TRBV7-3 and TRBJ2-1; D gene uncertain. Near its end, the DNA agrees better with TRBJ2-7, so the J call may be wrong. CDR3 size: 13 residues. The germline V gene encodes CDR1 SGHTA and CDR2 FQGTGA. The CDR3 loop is CASSLTAGNEQYF. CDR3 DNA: TGTGCCAGCAGCTTAACTGCCGGTAATGAGCAGTACTTC.

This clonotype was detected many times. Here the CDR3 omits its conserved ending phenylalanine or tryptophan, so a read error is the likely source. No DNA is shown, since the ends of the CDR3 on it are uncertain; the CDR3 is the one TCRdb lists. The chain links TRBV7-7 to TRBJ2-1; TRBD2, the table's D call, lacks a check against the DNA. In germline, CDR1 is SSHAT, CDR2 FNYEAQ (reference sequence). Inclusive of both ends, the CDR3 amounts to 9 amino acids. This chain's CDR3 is CASSLFLAG.

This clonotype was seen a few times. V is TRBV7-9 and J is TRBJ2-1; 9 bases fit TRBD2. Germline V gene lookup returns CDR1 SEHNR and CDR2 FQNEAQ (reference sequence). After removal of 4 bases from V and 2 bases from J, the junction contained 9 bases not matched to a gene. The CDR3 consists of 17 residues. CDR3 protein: CASSSSLAGDAYNEQFF. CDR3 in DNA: TGTGCCAGCAGCTCCTCATTAGCGGGAGATGCCTACAATGAGCAGTTCTTC.

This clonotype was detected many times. CDR3 sequence reads: CASSHSGPGDTQYF. In DNA, the CDR3 is TGCGCCAGCAGCCACAGCGGGCCCGGGGATACGCAGTATTTT. This chain uses TRBV5-1 with TRBJ2-3; D is possibly TRBD2 (6 bases). The germline gives CDR1 SGHRS, CDR2 YFSETQ. CDR3 length: 14 amino acids. The V end lost 4 bases, the J end lost 6 bases, and 15 bases lay between the germline ends. Drawing the rest from reference TRBV5-1 and TRBJ2-3, the complete variable domain is KAGVTQTPRYLIKTRGQQVTLSCSPISGHRSVSWYQQTPGQGLQFLFEYFSETQRNKGNFPGRFSGRQFSNSRSEMNVSTLELGDSALYLCASSHSGPGDTQYFGPGTRLTVL.

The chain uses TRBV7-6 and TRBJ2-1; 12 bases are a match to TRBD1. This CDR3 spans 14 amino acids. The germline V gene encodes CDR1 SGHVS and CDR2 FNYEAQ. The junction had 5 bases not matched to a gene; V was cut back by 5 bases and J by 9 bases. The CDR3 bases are TGTGCCAGCAGCGCCGGGACAGGGGGCTCTGAGCAGTTCTTC. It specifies CASSAGTGGSEQFF.

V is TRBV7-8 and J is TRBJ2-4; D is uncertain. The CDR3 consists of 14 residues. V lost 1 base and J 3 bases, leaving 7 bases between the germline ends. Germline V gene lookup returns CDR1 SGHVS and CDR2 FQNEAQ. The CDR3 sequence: CASSLGLNKNIQYF. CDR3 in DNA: TGTGCCAGCAGCTTAGGGCTGAACAAAAACATTCAGTACTTC.